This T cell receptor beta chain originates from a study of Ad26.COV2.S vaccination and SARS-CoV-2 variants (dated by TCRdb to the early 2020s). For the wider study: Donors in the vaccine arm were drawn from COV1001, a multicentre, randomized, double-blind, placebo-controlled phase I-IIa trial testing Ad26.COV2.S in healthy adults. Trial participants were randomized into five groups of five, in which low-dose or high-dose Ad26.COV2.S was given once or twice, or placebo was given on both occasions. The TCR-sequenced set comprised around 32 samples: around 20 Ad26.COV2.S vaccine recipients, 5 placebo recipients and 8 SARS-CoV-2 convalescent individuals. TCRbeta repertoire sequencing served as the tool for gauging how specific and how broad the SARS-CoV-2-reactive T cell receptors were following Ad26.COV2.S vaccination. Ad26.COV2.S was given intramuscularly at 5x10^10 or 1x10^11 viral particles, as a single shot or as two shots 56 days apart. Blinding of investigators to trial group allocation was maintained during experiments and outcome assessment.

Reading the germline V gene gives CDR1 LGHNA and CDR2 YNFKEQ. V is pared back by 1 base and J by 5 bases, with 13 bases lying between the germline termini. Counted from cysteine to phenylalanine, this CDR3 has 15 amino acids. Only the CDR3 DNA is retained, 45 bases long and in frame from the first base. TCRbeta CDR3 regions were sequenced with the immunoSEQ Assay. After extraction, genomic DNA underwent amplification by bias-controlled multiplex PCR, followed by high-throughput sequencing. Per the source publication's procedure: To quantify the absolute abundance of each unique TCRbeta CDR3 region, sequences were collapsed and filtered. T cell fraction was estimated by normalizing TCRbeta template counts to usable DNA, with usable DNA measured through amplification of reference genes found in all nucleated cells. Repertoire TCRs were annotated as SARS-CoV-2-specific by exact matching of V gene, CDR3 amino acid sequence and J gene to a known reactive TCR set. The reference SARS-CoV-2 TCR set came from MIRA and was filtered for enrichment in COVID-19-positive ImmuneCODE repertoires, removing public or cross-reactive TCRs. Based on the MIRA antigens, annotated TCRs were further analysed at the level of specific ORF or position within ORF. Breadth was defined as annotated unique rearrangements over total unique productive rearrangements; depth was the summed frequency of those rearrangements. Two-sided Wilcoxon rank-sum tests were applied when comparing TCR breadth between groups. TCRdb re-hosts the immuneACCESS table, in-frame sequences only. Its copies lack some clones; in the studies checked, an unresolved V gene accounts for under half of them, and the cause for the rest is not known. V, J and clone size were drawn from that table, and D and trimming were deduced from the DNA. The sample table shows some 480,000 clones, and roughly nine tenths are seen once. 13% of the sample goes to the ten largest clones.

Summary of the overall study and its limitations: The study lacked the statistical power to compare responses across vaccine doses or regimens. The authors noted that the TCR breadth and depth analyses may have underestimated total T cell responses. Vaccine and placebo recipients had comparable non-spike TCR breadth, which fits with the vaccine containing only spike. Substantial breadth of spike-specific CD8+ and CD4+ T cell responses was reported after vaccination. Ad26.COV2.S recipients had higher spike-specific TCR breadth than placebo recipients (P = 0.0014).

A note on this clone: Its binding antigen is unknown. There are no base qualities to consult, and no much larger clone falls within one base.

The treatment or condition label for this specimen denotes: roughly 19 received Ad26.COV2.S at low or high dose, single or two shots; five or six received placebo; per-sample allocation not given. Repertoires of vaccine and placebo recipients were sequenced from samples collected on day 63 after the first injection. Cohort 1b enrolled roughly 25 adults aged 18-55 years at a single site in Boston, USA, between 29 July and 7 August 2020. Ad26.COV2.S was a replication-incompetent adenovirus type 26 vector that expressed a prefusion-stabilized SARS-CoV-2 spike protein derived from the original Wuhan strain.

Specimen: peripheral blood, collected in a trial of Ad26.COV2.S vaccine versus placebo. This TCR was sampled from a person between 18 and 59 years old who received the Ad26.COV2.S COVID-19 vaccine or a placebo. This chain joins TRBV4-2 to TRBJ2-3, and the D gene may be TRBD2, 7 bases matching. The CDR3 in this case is CASSQGGREKDTQYF. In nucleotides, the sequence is TGTGCCAGCAGCCAAGGGGGGCGGGAGAAAGATACGCAGTATTTT.